Listed below are T cell receptor beta chains from one sample, sequenced in a study of T cells after yellow fever vaccination. Each CDR3 protein is one row after TCRdb ran MiXCR on the 5' RACE reads. This table holds 350,000 to 450,000 distinct CDR3 sequences, more than 5.5% found once. The material was PBMCs, obtained 5 days after the yellow fever booster vaccination. The receptors derive from a man younger than 40 who received the YFV17D yellow fever vaccine. CDR3s include the opening cysteine and the closing phenylalanine or tryptophan. A D gene is named only where the DNA matches it firmly. A row's size may be missing; if present it is once, few, many or a size class.

clone size: many; D gene: .; V gene: TRBV5-1; J gene: TRBJ2-3; CDR3 protein: CASSLGELASTDTQYF; CDR3 DNA: TGCGCCAGCAGCTTAGGGGAGTTGGCTAGCACAGATACGCAGTATTTT
clone size: many; D gene: .; V gene: TRBV5-1; J gene: TRBJ2-2; CDR3 protein: CASSLVAVNANTGELFF; CDR3 DNA: TGCGCCAGCAGCTTGGTGGCTGTAAATGCGAACACCGGGGAGCTGTTTTTT
clone size: few; D gene: .; V gene: TRBV29-1; J gene: TRBJ2-1; CDR3 protein: CSVARAEQFF; CDR3 DNA: TGCAGCGTTGCTCGGGCTGAGCAGTTCTTC
clone size: few; D gene: .; V gene: TRBV7-6; J gene: TRBJ1-1; CDR3 protein: CASSLGRLSEAFF; CDR3 DNA: TGTGCCAGCAGCTTAGGTCGGCTGAGTGAAGCTTTCTTT
clone size: many; D gene: .; V gene: TRBV5-1; J gene: TRBJ1-1; CDR3 protein: CASSLAWGNTEAFF; CDR3 DNA: TGCGCCAGCAGCTTGGCGTGGGGGAACACTGAAGCTTTCTTT
clone size: .; D gene: TRBD2; V gene: TRBV13; J gene: TRBJ2-7; CDR3 protein: CASSFQGLAYEQYF; CDR3 DNA: TGTGCCAGCAGCTTTCAAGGACTAGCCTACGAGCAGTACTTC
clone size: few; D gene: TRBD1; V gene: TRBV5-1; J gene: TRBJ2-6; CDR3 protein: CASSSLQGAGANVLTF; CDR3 DNA: TGCGCCAGCAGCTCTTTACAGGGGGCTGGGGCCAACGTCCTGACTTTC
clone size: .; D gene: .; V gene: TRBV29-1; J gene: TRBJ2-1; CDR3 protein: CSVREGAYNEQFF; CDR3 DNA: TGCAGCGTTCGCGAGGGGGCCTACAATGAGCAGTTCTTC
clone size: .; D gene: .; V gene: TRBV7-2; J gene: TRBJ2-2; CDR3 protein: CASSLVTAYTGELFF; CDR3 DNA: TGTGCCAGCAGCTTAGTGACAGCTTACACCGGGGAGCTGTTTTTT
clone size: many; D gene: TRBD2; V gene: TRBV20-1; J gene: TRBJ2-7; CDR3 protein: CSAPSGSLYEQYF; CDR3 DNA: TGCAGTGCCCCGAGCGGGAGCCTCTACGAGCAGTACTTC
clone size: few; D gene: .; V gene: TRBV6-1; J gene: TRBJ2-3; CDR3 protein: CASSRTTYSTDTQYF; CDR3 DNA: TGTGCCAGCAGCAGGACTACCTATAGCACAGATACGCAGTATTTT
clone size: many; D gene: .; V gene: TRBV12-3/TRBV12-4; J gene: TRBJ2-1; CDR3 protein: CASSPSAEEYNEQFF; CDR3 DNA: TGTGCCAGCAGTCCATCGGCGGAGGAATACAATGAGCAGTTCTTC
clone size: .; D gene: .; V gene: TRBV6-2/TRBV6-3; J gene: TRBJ2-7; CDR3 protein: CASSPNQAVRPTQQYF; CDR3 DNA: TGTGCCAGCAGTCCCAATCAAGCGGTTCGACCTACGCAGCAGTACTTC
clone size: .; D gene: .; V gene: TRBV27; J gene: TRBJ2-2; CDR3 protein: CASSGASSTGELFF; CDR3 DNA: TGTGCCAGCAGTGGGGCCAGCTCCACCGGGGAGCTGTTTTTT
clone size: few; D gene: TRBD2; V gene: TRBV18; J gene: TRBJ2-2; CDR3 protein: CASSPQGLAGAGELFF; CDR3 DNA: TGTGCCAGCTCACCACAAGGGCTAGCGGGAGCCGGGGAGCTGTTTTTT
clone size: many; D gene: TRBD1; V gene: TRBV6-6; J gene: TRBJ2-7; CDR3 protein: CAISKGAPYEQYF; CDR3 DNA: TGTGCCATCAGTAAGGGGGCCCCCTACGAGCAGTACTTC
clone size: .; D gene: .; V gene: TRBV20-1; J gene: TRBJ2-3; CDR3 protein: CSAPLPPVQEQYF; CDR3 DNA: TGCAGTGCTCCTCTCCCCCCGGTTCAGGAGCAGTATTTT
clone size: .; D gene: TRBD1; V gene: TRBV5-1; J gene: TRBJ1-4; CDR3 protein: CASSSTGVEGEKLFF; CDR3 DNA: TGCGCCAGCAGCTCAACAGGGGTAGAAGGTGAAAAACTGTTTTTT
clone size: many; D gene: TRBD2; V gene: TRBV6-2/TRBV6-3; J gene: TRBJ2-7; CDR3 protein: CASSYSTGLAYDGQYF; CDR3 DNA: TGTGCCAGCAGTTACTCGACGGGACTAGCGTACGACGGGCAGTACTTC
clone size: .; D gene: TRBD2; V gene: TRBV28; J gene: TRBJ2-4; CDR3 protein: CASSLSRLGGAKNIQYF; CDR3 DNA: TGTGCCAGCAGTTTGTCCCGCTTGGGGGGGGCCAAAAACATTCAGTACTTC
clone size: many; D gene: TRBD1; V gene: TRBV5-1; J gene: TRBJ2-1; CDR3 protein: CASKVVQGSYNEQFF; CDR3 DNA: TGCGCCAGTAAAGTAGTACAGGGGTCCTACAATGAGCAGTTCTTC
clone size: .; D gene: TRBD1; V gene: TRBV5-1; J gene: TRBJ2-7; CDR3 protein: CASRGHPGQGIYEQYF; CDR3 DNA: TGCGCCAGCAGAGGTCATCCGGGACAGGGTATTTACGAGCAGTACTTC
clone size: few; D gene: .; V gene: TRBV5-4; J gene: TRBJ2-5; CDR3 protein: CASSDTLQGIWEETQYF; CDR3 DNA: TGTGCCAGCAGCGATACCCTCCAGGGAATTTGGGAAGAGACCCAGTACTTC
clone size: .; D gene: .; V gene: TRBV5-1; J gene: TRBJ1-5; CDR3 protein: CASSSSGPNQPQHF; CDR3 DNA: TGCGCCAGCAGCTCCTCGGGACCAAATCAGCCCCAGCATTTT
clone size: .; D gene: TRBD2; V gene: TRBV20-1; J gene: TRBJ2-7; CDR3 protein: CCAREGSGSHFYEQYF; CDR3 DNA: TGCTGTGCTAGAGAGGGTAGCGGGAGCCACTTTTACGAGCAGTACTTC
clone size: .; D gene: .; V gene: TRBV10-3; J gene: TRBJ1-1; CDR3 protein: CAISEKGVAEAFF; CDR3 DNA: TGTGCCATCAGTGAGAAGGGGGTCGCTGAAGCTTTCTTT
clone size: .; D gene: TRBD2; V gene: TRBV12-3/TRBV12-4; J gene: TRBJ2-5; CDR3 protein: CASRPAGVETQYF; CDR3 DNA: TGTGCCAGCAGACCGGCGGGAGTCGAGACCCAGTACTTC
clone size: few; D gene: TRBD2; V gene: TRBV7-2; J gene: TRBJ2-1; CDR3 protein: CASSSRLAGSSYNEQFF; CDR3 DNA: TGTGCCAGCAGCTCCCGACTAGCGGGAAGCTCCTACAATGAGCAGTTCTTC
clone size: few; D gene: TRBD2; V gene: TRBV3-1; J gene: TRBJ2-7; CDR3 protein: CASSLQGLAGQGEQYF; CDR3 DNA: TGTGCCAGCAGCCTCCAGGGACTAGCGGGACAAGGCGAGCAGTACTTC
clone size: .; D gene: TRBD1; V gene: TRBV24-1; J gene: TRBJ2-2; CDR3 protein: CATSDQTGVEELFF; CDR3 DNA: TGTGCCACCAGTGATCAGACAGGGGTTGAGGAGCTGTTTTTT
clone size: .; D gene: .; V gene: TRBV6-5; J gene: TRBJ2-7; CDR3 protein: CASSYSKRVFHEQYF; CDR3 DNA: TGTGCCAGCAGTTACTCGAAAAGGGTTTTCCACGAGCAGTACTTC
clone size: .; D gene: .; V gene: TRBV3-1; J gene: TRBJ2-1; CDR3 protein: CASSQAVAGQGVQFF; CDR3 DNA: TGTGCCAGCAGCCAAGCTGTAGCGGGCCAGGGGGTGCAGTTCTTC
clone size: many; D gene: .; V gene: TRBV12-3/TRBV12-4; J gene: TRBJ2-1; CDR3 protein: CATDSGSSYNEQFF; CDR3 DNA: TGTGCCACCGATAGCGGAAGCTCCTACAATGAGCAGTTCTTC
clone size: many; D gene: .; V gene: TRBV19; J gene: TRBJ2-4; CDR3 protein: CASSIRGGLENIQYF; CDR3 DNA: TGTGCCAGTAGTATAAGGGGGGGACTGGAAAACATTCAGTACTTC
clone size: few; D gene: .; V gene: TRBV29-1; J gene: TRBJ2-5; CDR3 protein: CSVEGTEERETQYF; CDR3 DNA: TGCAGCGTTGAAGGGACAGAAGAACGGGAGACCCAGTACTTC
clone size: .; D gene: .; V gene: TRBV5-1; J gene: TRBJ2-7; CDR3 protein: CASRWTRDVYEQYF; CDR3 DNA: TGCGCCAGCAGATGGACACGGGACGTTTACGAGCAGTACTTC
clone size: few; D gene: TRBD1; V gene: TRBV18; J gene: TRBJ2-2; CDR3 protein: CASSPLSGTGNTGELFF; CDR3 DNA: TGTGCCAGCTCACCTTTATCCGGGACAGGGAACACCGGGGAGCTGTTTTTT
clone size: .; D gene: .; V gene: TRBV20-1; J gene: TRBJ2-5; CDR3 protein: CSARDGSQETQYF; CDR3 DNA: TGCAGTGCTAGAGATGGCAGCCAGGAGACCCAGTACTTC
clone size: .; D gene: .; V gene: TRBV6-5; J gene: TRBJ2-5; CDR3 protein: CASSYSGAGSETQYF; CDR3 DNA: TGTGCCAGCAGTTACTCGGGGGCAGGGAGCGAGACCCAGTACTTC
clone size: .; D gene: TRBD1; V gene: TRBV6-1; J gene: TRBJ2-2; CDR3 protein: CASRGTGDKNTGELFF; CDR3 DNA: TGTGCCAGCAGGGGGACAGGGGACAAGAACACCGGGGAGCTGTTTTTT
clone size: many; D gene: .; V gene: TRBV5-1; J gene: TRBJ2-1; CDR3 protein: CASSSDQTYNEQFF; CDR3 DNA: TGCGCCAGCAGCTCGGACCAGACCTACAATGAGCAGTTCTTC
clone size: few; D gene: .; V gene: TRBV30; J gene: TRBJ1-5; CDR3 protein: CAWSARGGQPQHF; CDR3 DNA: TGTGCCTGGAGTGCCCGGGGAGGTCAGCCCCAGCATTTT
clone size: .; D gene: .; V gene: TRBV5-6; J gene: TRBJ2-7; CDR3 protein: CASTTGLSPYEQYF; CDR3 DNA: TGTGCCAGCACTACGGGACTCTCCCCCTACGAGCAGTACTTC
clone size: .; D gene: .; V gene: TRBV20-1; J gene: TRBJ2-7; CDR3 protein: CSARDLGTNSYEQYF; CDR3 DNA: TGCAGTGCTAGAGATCTAGGGACAAACTCCTACGAGCAGTACTTC
clone size: many; D gene: .; V gene: TRBV11-2; J gene: TRBJ2-2; CDR3 protein: CASSLSRGGSAGELFF; CDR3 DNA: TGTGCCAGCAGCTTAAGTAGGGGGGGTTCGGCCGGGGAGCTGTTTTTT
clone size: few; D gene: .; V gene: TRBV5-1; J gene: TRBJ2-7; CDR3 protein: CASSTDGGVYEQYF; CDR3 DNA: TGCGCCAGCAGCACTGATGGGGGAGTCTACGAGCAGTACTTC